The TCR beta chain described here comes from a study of blood T cell repertoires in COVID-19. TCRdb's table, derived via immunoSEQ multiplex PCR, lists solely in-frame clones and lacks some. Of under 200,000 clones listed, around 90% are singletons. This CDR3 has 15 amino acids. CDR1 MDHEN and CDR2 SYDVKM come from the germline V gene. V was clipped by 6 bases and J by 4 bases; unmatched bases: 7. The receptor was isolated from a man in his forties or fifties with active or convalescent COVID-19. The gene calls are TRBV28 and TRBJ1-2, with 11 bases matching TRBD1. Sequencing used peripheral blood. This CDR3 is CASSRTGGLGYGYTF. The DNA of the CDR3 is TGTGCCAGCAGCAGGACAGGGGGCTTGGGCTATGGCTACACCTTC.